The T cell receptor beta chain described here comes from a study of blood T cell repertoires in COVID-19 (dated by TCRdb to about 2020). Background on the whole study: Collaborator samples came from the United States, Italy and Spain and covered acute and convalescent phases of COVID-19. The material from the prospective study consisted of cDNA or gDNA derived from T cells, B-cell-depleted T cells, or PBMCs. Subjects who had been exposed to COVID-19, were actively infected with it, or had recovered from it provided the deeply sampled blood TCRbeta repertoires that made up the dataset. The repertoires were released in a freely available public database meant as a resource for research on the immune response to SARS-CoV-2. Samples came from the ongoing ImmuneRACE study (first 160 participants) plus 1,254 subjects from 6 global collaborators. Nearly every sample came with metadata listing a de-identified subject ID, COVID-19 status, age in years and sex. HLA class I and class II types, where available, came from metadata supplied by the sample provider rather than from assay-based typing.

Enrolling through a virtual design, the prospective study's participants ranged in age from roughly 18 to 89 years and lived across 24 United States geographic areas. To assign participants to cohorts, the prospective study relied on clinical history that participants themselves reported in a screening survey and a study questionnaire. In the prospective study, mobile phlebotomists collected whole blood, serum and a nasopharyngeal or oropharyngeal swab from each participant. Participants in the prospective study had the option to provide additional blood draws and questionnaires over a roughly 2-month period. Prospective study blood samples were shipped either frozen or at room temperature before DNA extraction. The CDR3 runs 15 residues from the cysteine to the phenylalanine. Of the read, only the CDR3 DNA is kept; its 45 bases are in frame from base 1. Unmatched junction bases come to 6, with V trimmed by 5 bases and J by 2 bases. From the germline V gene, CDR1 is MGHRA and CDR2 is YSYEKL.

The immunoSEQ Assay, a bias-controlled multiplex PCR, was used to amplify TCRbeta CDR3 regions from genomic DNA. Turning to the authors' computational methods: The number of nucleated cells in each sample was estimated by amplification of reference gene primers within the assay. To quantify the absolute abundance of each unique TCRbeta CDR3 rearrangement, sequence reads were collapsed and filtered. Productive Simpson clonality was computed per sample as the square root of Simpson's diversity index over productive rearrangements. TCRdb obtained this table from immuneACCESS and retained in-frame rearrangements with V and J assigned. These tables miss some clones; where compared with another copy, unresolved V genes account for less than half of the shortfall, and the remainder is unexplained. D and trimming come from the DNA, and the V and J calls and clone size come from that table. Recorded for this sample are about 200,000 clones; 86% of them occurred a single time. The ten top clones hold 5.6% of the sample.

Only a few counts were recorded for this clone. What this receptor recognizes is not known. No base-level quality is on record; no much larger clone is a single base apart. Here is what the overall study found, with its caveats: Clinical and demographic metadata were provided uncurated, with the amount varying by source and participant.

The clonotype originates from a man between 40 and 49 years old with acute COVID-19. The sequence links TRBV4-1 to TRBJ2-7, with 10 bases aligning to TRBD1. Sequencing was performed on PBMCs or T cells enriched from blood (not recorded which). The CDR3 has the sequence CASSFRGQGAYEQYF. The nucleotide sequence is TGCGCCAGCAGCTTCCGTGGACAGGGGGCCTACGAGCAGTACTTC.